The rows below give T cell receptor beta chains drawn from one sample of a study of neurological immune-mediated disorders. TCRdb independently ran MiXCR on the 5' RACE reads; one entry per CDR3 protein. The sample records more than 50,000 distinct CDR3 sequences, about 4% being singletons. The sequenced material came from PBMCs. These receptors were obtained from a young man with multiple sclerosis. Both conserved end residues are part of each CDR3. A D gene is named only where the DNA matches it firmly. Clone size is not always given. Where it is, it says once, few, many or a class for expanded clones.

TRBD2	many	TRBV4-1	TRBJ2-3	CASSQAPAGGRDTQYF	TGCGCCAGCAGCCAAGCCCCAGCGGGGGGCCGGGATACGCAGTATTTT
NA	many	TRBV7-2	TRBJ1-1	CASTSTGLVNTEAFF	TGTGCCAGCACCTCCACAGGACTCGTGAACACTGAAGCTTTCTTT
NA	many	TRBV7-8	TRBJ2-1	CASSLGTEARNNEQFF	TGTGCCAGCAGCTTAGGGACGGAAGCCCGCAACAATGAGCAGTTCTTC
NA	many	TRBV20-1	TRBJ2-2	CSARQPAGELFF	TGCAGTGCTAGGCAACCCGCCGGGGAGCTGTTTTTT
TRBD2	many	TRBV24-1	TRBJ2-3	CATSDSGTTTDTQYF	TGTGCCACCAGTGACTCCGGGACTACCACAGATACGCAGTATTTT
NA	many	TRBV20-1	TRBJ2-3	CSARSTPRTDTQYF	TGCAGTGCTAGATCCACCCCCCGCACAGATACGCAGTATTTT
NA	NA	TRBV7-2	TRBJ1-5	CASSQGQKGQPQNF	TGTGCCAGCAGCCAGGGACAAAAGGGGCAGCCCCAGAATTTT
NA	many	TRBV11-2	TRBJ2-5	CASSSDLKETQYF	TGTGCCAGCAGCTCCGACCTCAAAGAGACCCAGTACTTC
TRBD1	many	TRBV12-3/TRBV12-4	TRBJ1-5	CASSSLDRGNQPQHF	TGTGCCAGCAGTTCCCTAGACAGGGGCAATCAGCCCCAGCATTTT
NA	many	TRBV20-1	TRBJ1-1	CSARGTVNTEAFF	TGCAGTGCTAGAGGGACAGTGAACACTGAAGCTTTCTTT
TRBD1	NA	TRBV20-1	TRBJ2-7	CSAAQGVVRRGEQYF	TGCAGTGCGGCACAGGGGGTAGTCAGGCGTGGAGAGCAGTACTTC
TRBD1	many	TRBV5-1	TRBJ2-7	CASSPNPGQITYEQYF	TGCGCCAGCAGCCCCAACCCGGGACAGATTACCTACGAGCAGTACTTC
NA	many	TRBV10-3	TRBJ2-1	CAISESGGATYNEQFF	TGTGCCATCAGTGAGTCGGGGGGCGCGACCTACAATGAGCAGTTCTTC
NA	many	TRBV6-2/TRBV6-3	TRBJ2-7	CASTPRLAQSYEQYF	TGTGCCAGCACCCCCCGGCTAGCTCAAAGCTACGAGCAGTACTTC
TRBD1	many	TRBV7-9	TRBJ1-2	CASSLEDRGLLGNYGYTF	TGTGCCAGCAGCTTAGAGGACAGGGGTTTGCTAGGGAACTATGGCTACACCTTC
NA	many	TRBV7-9	TRBJ1-2	CASSWGQGMSYTF	TGTGCCAGCAGCTGGGGCCAGGGTATGAGCTACACCTTC
NA	many	TRBV7-6	TRBJ1-1	CASSYDLGDEAFF	TGTGCCAGCAGCTATGATTTGGGGGACGAAGCTTTCTTT
NA	many	TRBV5-1	TRBJ1-5	CASSLAGQPNQPQHF	TGCGCCAGCAGCTTAGCAGGGCAGCCTAATCAGCCCCAGCATTTT
NA	few	TRBV18	TRBJ1-3	CASSPPFGAGNTIYF	TGTGCCAGCTCACCACCCTTCGGGGCTGGAAACACCATATATTTT
TRBD1	many	TRBV9	TRBJ2-7	CASSPPTGINEQYF	TGTGCCAGCAGCCCCCCGACAGGGATCAACGAGCAGTACTTC
TRBD1	many	TRBV20-1	TRBJ2-7	CSATTGGYEQYF	TGCAGTGCTACGACAGGGGGCTACGAGCAGTACTTC
TRBD1	many	TRBV5-1	TRBJ2-7	CASSLSTGQGREQYF	TGCGCCAGCAGTCTGTCCACGGGACAGGGAAGGGAGCAGTACTTC
NA	many	TRBV4-1	TRBJ1-2	CASSQEFGQTAYGYTF	TGCGCCAGCAGCCAAGAATTTGGACAGACAGCGTATGGCTACACCTTC
TRBD2	many	TRBV7-2	TRBJ2-1	CASSRGLAGITYNEQFF	TGTGCCAGCAGCCGGGGACTAGCGGGAATCACGTACAATGAGCAGTTCTTC
TRBD2	many	TRBV9	TRBJ2-1	CASTLGGSGGSSYNEQFF	TGTGCCAGCACCCTAGGGGGTAGCGGGGGGAGCTCCTACAATGAGCAGTTCTTC
TRBD1	many	TRBV10-3	TRBJ1-1	CAISEHWDRVTEAFF	TGTGCCATCAGTGAGCATTGGGACAGGGTCACTGAAGCTTTCTTT
NA	NA	TRBV7-2	TRBJ2-7	CASSSNSGWEQYF	TGTGCCAGCAGCTCAAATTCTGGGTGGGAGCAGTACTTC
NA	NA	TRBV6-2/TRBV6-3	TRBJ2-1	CASSLSAYNEQFF	TGTGCCAGCAGTCTCAGTGCCTACAATGAGCAGTTCTTC
NA	many	TRBV5-1	TRBJ2-1	CASSLGGGEVSYNEQFF	TGCGCCAGCAGCTTGGGTGGCGGCGAAGTGTCCTACAATGAGCAGTTCTTC